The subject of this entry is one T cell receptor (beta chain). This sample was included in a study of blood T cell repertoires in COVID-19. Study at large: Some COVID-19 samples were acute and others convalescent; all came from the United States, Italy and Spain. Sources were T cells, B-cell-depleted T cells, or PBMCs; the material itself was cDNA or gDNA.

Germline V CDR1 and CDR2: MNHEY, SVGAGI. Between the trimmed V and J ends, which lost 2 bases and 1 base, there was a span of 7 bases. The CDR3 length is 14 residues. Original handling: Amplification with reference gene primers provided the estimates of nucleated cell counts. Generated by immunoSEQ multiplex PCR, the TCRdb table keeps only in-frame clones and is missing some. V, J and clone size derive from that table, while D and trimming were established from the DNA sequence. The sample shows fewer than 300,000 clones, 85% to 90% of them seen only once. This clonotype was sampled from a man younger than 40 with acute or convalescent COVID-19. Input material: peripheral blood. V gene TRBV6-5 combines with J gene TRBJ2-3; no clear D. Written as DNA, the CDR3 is TGTGCCAGCAGTTACGAGGTCGGCACAGATACGCAGTATTTT. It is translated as CASSYEVGTDTQYF.